One sample yielded the 21 T cell receptor beta chains listed below, sequenced in a study of blood T cell repertoires in COVID-19. Only in-frame clones appear in the TCRdb table, and some are missing; sequencing was by immunoSEQ multiplex PCR. The sample lists more than 300,000 clones, more than 75% seen once, with roughly 1.2% in the top ten. Sequencing used PBMCs or T cells enriched from blood (not recorded which). These TCRs come from a woman in her late teens or twenties who had recovered from COVID-19.

The table lists this clone with a few counts. J is TRBJ1-1 and V is TRBV6-4, with D uncertain. Trimming stripped 4 bases from V and 5 bases from J, with 14 bases between. This CDR3 comprises 14 residues. CDR1 MRHNA and CDR2 SNTAGT come from the germline V gene. The CDR3 nucleotides read TGTGCCAGCAGTGCCCTCCCCAGCGAGACTGAAGCTTTCTTT. Protein: CASSALPSETEAFF.

The J gene is TRBJ2-7, the V gene TRBV7-3; 7 bases are shared with TRBD2. This CDR3 is built from 13 residues. Trimming cost V 5 bases and J 7 bases; bases outside gene matches: 8. From germline, CDR1 is SGHTA and CDR2 FQGTGA. CDR3 loop: CASSAKRGGEQYF. Here the CDR3 DNA reads TGTGCCAGCAGCGCCAAGCGGGGAGGTGAGCAGTACTTC.

The rearrangement joins TRBV6-1 to TRBJ1-5; 7 nucleotides match TRBD1. Unmatched junction bases numbered 12, after V lost 1 base and J lost 9 bases. The CDR3 covers 16 residues. Germline V gene lookup returns CDR1 MNHNS and CDR2 SASEGT. The CDR3 coding sequence is TGTGCCAGCAGTGAAGTCCTAGGGGGCGCGGGTTGGCCCCAGCATTTT. Its protein product is CASSEVLGGAGWPQHF.

The rearrangement links TRBV7-8 to TRBJ2-7; TRBD1 matches at 8 bases. Trimming at V came to 0 bases and at J to 0 bases, leaving 4 bases not matched to a gene. CDR3 size: 16 residues. Germline loops: CDR1 SGHVS, CDR2 FQNEAQ. CDR3 sequence reads: CASSLADRGPSYEQYF. In DNA form, the CDR3 reads TGTGCCAGCAGCTTAGCAGACAGGGGACCCTCCTACGAGCAGTACTTC.

The chain has TRBV5-1 and TRBJ2-7, with D perhaps matching TRBD2 (6 bases). Germline V gene sequence: CDR1 SGHRS, CDR2 YFSETQ. The CDR3 is 15 amino acids. The V and J ends lost 4 bases and 0 bases respectively, with 14 bases between them. The CDR3 coding sequence is TGCGCCAGCAGCCTGGGGAGGCCAGACTCCTACGAGCAGTACTTC. Translated, it gives CASSLGRPDSYEQYF.

The V and J genes are TRBV5-4 and TRBJ1-6; D not resolved. Germline V CDR1 and CDR2: SGHNT, YYREEE (reference sequence). The CDR3 covers 16 residues. Trimming cost V 0 bases and J 2 bases, with 9 bases left between them. In nucleotides, the CDR3 is TGTGCCAGCAGCTTGGATGAGGGTCCCTATAATTCACCCCTCCACTTT. It encodes CASSLDEGPYNSPLHF.

The chain is built from TRBV5-1 and TRBJ1-6, with 7 positions matching TRBD1. Germline CDR1 reads SGHRS; CDR2 reads YFSETQ. The CDR3 runs to 16 residues. Trimming took 0 bases from V and 9 from J; bases not matched to a gene: 9. This CDR3 is CASSLADRGQGSPLHF. The CDR3 coding sequence is TGCGCCAGCAGCTTGGCCGATAGGGGGCAGGGTTCACCCCTCCACTTT.

V is TRBV30 and J is TRBJ2-7; 9 positions match TRBD1. The CDR3 is made up of 14 amino acids. The germline V gene has CDR1 GTSNPN and CDR2 SVGIG (reference sequence). V trimming: 5 bases; J trimming: 3 bases; junction bases outside the gene matches: 8. CDR3 in amino acids: CAWSPGTGRYEQYF. CDR3 bases: TGTGCCTGGTCCCCCGGGACAGGGCGCTACGAGCAGTACTTC.

This clone has a single count. The chain employs TRBV5-4 and TRBJ2-1; the match to TRBD1 covers 8 bases. CDR3 size: 13 residues. Germline V gene sequence: CDR1 SGHNT, CDR2 YYREEE (reference sequence). J gave up 8 bases and V 2 bases, and 3 bases lay outside the gene matches. CDR3 bases: TGTGCCAGCAGCTTTGACAGGGGCCATGAGCAGTTCTTC. This codes for CASSFDRGHEQFF.

The rearrangement links TRBV7-2 to TRBJ1-2; D is possibly TRBD1 (6 bases). With 3 bases removed from V and 2 bases from J, the gap between germline ends came to 10 bases. This CDR3 region has 14 residues. Germline V gene lookup returns CDR1 SGHTA and CDR2 FQGNSA. CDR3 in amino acids: CASSFGGANYGYTF. The CDR3 bases are TGTGCCAGCAGCTTTGGGGGCGCCAACTATGGCTACACCTTC.

The chain employs TRBV7-2 and TRBJ1-5; 8 bases are a match to TRBD1. CDR3 size: 13 residues. The germline CDR1 and CDR2 sequences are SGHTA and FQGNSA. V gave up 8 bases and J gave up 4 bases; unmatched junction bases: 4. DNA for the CDR3: TGTGCCAGCCGACGGACAGGGAATCAGCCCCAGCATTTT. Amino acids: CASRRTGNQPQHF. The variable domain in full, completed from reference TRBV7-2 and TRBJ1-5, reads GAGVSQSPSNKVTEKGKDVELRCDPISGHTALYWYRQSLGQGLEFLIYFQGNSAPDKSGLPSDRFSAERTGGSVSTLTIQRTQQEDSAVYLCASRRTGNQPQHFGDGTRLSIL.

The gene calls are TRBV9 and TRBJ2-2; 7 bases match TRBD2. Germline CDR1 is SGDLS and CDR2 is YYNGEE. The CDR3 has 14 residues. Losses at the gene ends were 7 bases for V and 6 bases for J; bases not matched to a gene: 9. The CDR3 DNA sequence: TGTGCCAGCGGGGGGGTCCTCCCCGCCGGGGAGCTGTTTTTT. This codes for CASGGVLPAGELFF.

This chain links TRBV7-9 with TRBJ2-1; 11 bases are a match to TRBD2. V lost 3 bases and J lost 9; bases outside the gene matches: 7. This CDR3 is built from 15 residues. Germline V gives CDR1 SEHNR, CDR2 FQNEAQ (reference sequence). This CDR3 is CASSLTSGAMTEQFF. The CDR3 bases are TGTGCCAGCAGCTTGACTAGCGGGGCGATGACTGAGCAGTTCTTC. Complete variable domain (other parts from reference TRBV7-9 and TRBJ2-1): DTGVSQNPRHKITKRGQNVTFRCDPISEHNRLYWYRQTLGQGPEFLTYFQNEAQLEKSRLLSDRFSAERPKGSFSTLEIQRTEQGDSAMYLCASSLTSGAMTEQFFGPGTRLTVL.

The rearrangement links TRBV5-1 to TRBJ2-2; perhaps TRBD1 as D (6 bases). CDR1 is SGHRS and CDR2 is YFSETQ in the germline V gene. V was pared by 2 bases and J by 1 base, with 6 bases between. CDR3 length equals 14 residues. The CDR3 DNA is TGCGCCAGCAGCTTCAGGGGGAACACCGGGGAGCTGTTTTTT. As protein: CASSFRGNTGELFF.

The chain uses TRBV7-9 and TRBJ1-1; TRBD1 aligns across 7 bases. Germline lookup yields CDR1 SEHNR and CDR2 FQNEAQ (reference sequence). This CDR3 is 15 amino acids long. V shed 7 bases, J shed 6 bases, and the junction held 14 bases outside the gene matches. CDR3 sequence: CASTEPPGQTSEAFF. In nucleotides, the CDR3 is TGTGCCAGCACCGAACCACCGGGACAGACTTCTGAAGCTTTCTTT.

V usage is TRBV10-3 and J usage is TRBJ1-6, with D perhaps matching TRBD1 (6 bases). This CDR3 has 14 amino acids. Per the germline V gene, CDR1 is ENHRY and CDR2 is SYGVKD. V was shortened by 6 bases and J by 8 bases, with 14 bases between the two germline ends. This chain's CDR3 is CAIRDSPADSPLHF. The CDR3 DNA reads TGTGCCATCAGGGACAGCCCGGCTGATTCACCCCTCCACTTT.

The chain is built from TRBV7-6 and TRBJ1-6; 10 bases are a match to TRBD1. The CDR3 runs 14 residues. Per germline, CDR1 SGHVS and CDR2 FNYEAQ. After removal of 4 bases from V and 9 bases from J, the junction contained 3 bases not matched to a gene. CDR3 in DNA: TGTGCCAGCAGCTCGGGACAGGGGATTTCACCCCTCCACTTT. As protein: CASSSGQGISPLHF.

The V call is TRBV10-1, the J call TRBJ2-7, with 7 bases matching TRBD2. CDR1 WNHNN and CDR2 SYGVQD come from the germline V gene (reference sequence). Trimming removed 0 bases from V and 0 bases from J; junction bases left unmatched: 8. This CDR3 has 17 residues. The DNA of the CDR3 is TGCGCCAGCAGTGAGTCGATTCGAGCGGGGCCCTCCTACGAGCAGTACTTC. Its translation: CASSESIRAGPSYEQYF.

This chain uses TRBV5-1 with TRBJ1-4; TRBD1 matches at 7 bases. Germline-derived CDR1 and CDR2 are SGHRS and YFSETQ. The CDR3 length is 15 residues. V was pared by 4 bases and J by 0 bases, with 3 bases of the junction left unmatched. The CDR3 here is CASSGGQTTNEKLFF. The CDR3 coding sequence is TGCGCCAGCAGCGGGGGACAGACAACTAATGAAAAACTGTTTTTT.

The chain joins TRBV15 to TRBJ2-1; TRBD2 might be the D (5 bases). The V gene lost 4 bases and the J gene lost 7 bases, with 8 bases spanning the gap. The CDR3 has 12 amino acids. Per the germline V gene, CDR1 is LNHNV and CDR2 is YYDKDF (reference sequence). CDR3 loop: CATSMERNEQFF. CDR3 DNA: TGTGCCACCAGCATGGAGCGGAATGAGCAGTTCTTC.

This clone has more than one count but fewer than ten. CDR3 nucleotide sequence: TGTGCCAGCAGCTTAGTCCCCTCAGGGGTTAGCAATCAGCCCCAGCATTTT. Protein sequence: CASSLVPSGVSNQPQHF. J is TRBJ1-5 and V is TRBV7-2; the D gene is possibly TRBD1 (6 bases). Germline V gene sequence: CDR1 SGHTA, CDR2 FQGNSA. This CDR3 has 17 residues. Trimming left V 1 base short and J 0 bases short, with 13 bases between.